A single sample is the source of the 31 T cell receptor beta chains below, sequenced in a study of cytomegalovirus exposure and HLA in healthy donors. Method: immunoSEQ multiplex PCR; TCRdb's copy keeps in-frame clones and lacks some. This table has about 49,000 clones, 94% appearing once. Input material: PBMCs. The receptor set was obtained from a woman aged 18 to 35 in good health and CMV-seropositive.

This chain uses TRBV6-6 with TRBJ2-1, with 9 bases matching TRBD2. The V and J ends lost 7 bases and 5 bases, in that order; junction bases with no gene match: 6. The CDR3 has 14 residues. CDR1 is MNHNY and CDR2 is SVGAGI in the germline V gene (reference sequence). The CDR3 DNA follows: TGTGCCAGCAAGGGGCTAGCGGGAAACAATGAGCAGTTCTTC. Translated, it gives CASKGLAGNNEQFF.

The chain is built from TRBV18 and TRBJ1-1; possibly TRBD1 for D (5 bases). Trimming pared 4 bases from V and 8 bases from J, leaving 14 bases between. Per the germline V gene, CDR1 is KGHSH and CDR2 is LQKENI. The CDR3 consists of 13 residues. The CDR3 reads CASSRDAREEAFF. The CDR3, as DNA: TGTGCCAGCTCACGAGACGCCAGGGAAGAAGCTTTCTTT. Full variable domain (remainder filled in from reference TRBV18 and TRBJ1-1): NAGVMQNPRHLVRRRGQEARLRCSPMKGHSHVYWYRQLPEEGLKFMVYLQKENIIDESGMPKERFSAEFPKEGPSILRIQQVVRGDSAAYFCASSRDAREEAFFGQGTRLTVV.

The chain carries TRBV15 and TRBJ2-1, with 10 bases lining up with TRBD2. Germline V gene sequence: CDR1 LNHNV, CDR2 YYDKDF (reference sequence). Trimming took 1 base from V and 7 from J; bases not matched to a gene: 1. The CDR3 is 14 residues long. CDR3 amino acids: CATSRVSGRNEQFF. The CDR3 DNA reads TGTGCCACCAGCAGAGTTAGCGGGAGGAATGAGCAGTTCTTC.

The J gene is TRBJ2-7, the V gene TRBV23-1; possible D gene TRBD1, 5 bases. TRBV23-1 is an ORF, with its function uncertain. The V end lost 4 bases, the J end lost 5 bases, and 24 bases lay between the germline ends. This CDR3 region has 17 residues. This CDR3 reads CASSRRADPPPENEQYF. In nucleotides, the CDR3 is TGCGCCAGCAGTCGCAGGGCCGACCCCCCACCAGAAAACGAGCAGTACTTC.

The V gene is TRBV5-1, the J gene TRBJ2-3; 9 bases map to TRBD1. The V gene end was trimmed by 4 bases and the J gene end by 5 bases; junction bases not matched to a gene: 5. The CDR3 sequence is 14 residues long. Germline CDR1 and CDR2: SGHRS and YFSETQ. The CDR3 DNA reads TGCGCCAGCAGCCTACAGGGGGCGGGAGATACGCAGTATTTT. Protein sequence: CASSLQGAGDTQYF.

The rearrangement links TRBV11-2 to TRBJ2-3; 8 bases fit TRBD2. Germline V gene lookup returns CDR1 SGHAT and CDR2 FQNNGV. The CDR3 contains 15 residues. V was pared by 5 bases and J by 2 bases, with 6 bases of the junction left unmatched. The CDR3 DNA follows: TGTGCCAGCAGCGGAACTAGCGGCAACACAGATACGCAGTATTTT. Encoded protein: CASSGTSGNTDTQYF.

The chain has TRBV6-1 and TRBJ2-5; the match to TRBD1 covers 8 bases. Germline-derived CDR1 and CDR2 are MNHNS and SASEGT. Germline trimming cut 8 bases from V and 1 base from J; bases unmatched to any gene: 9. The CDR3 length is 15 residues. This CDR3 is CASGRGQEGQETQYF. The CDR3 DNA reads TGTGCCAGCGGCAGGGGGCAAGAGGGCCAAGAGACCCAGTACTTC.

This sequence joins TRBV7-2 and TRBJ1-5, with 8 bases that match TRBD1. The CDR3 covers 16 residues. Trimming cost V 5 bases and J 0 bases; bases outside gene matches: 6. Germline V gene data show CDR1 as SGHTA and CDR2 as FQGNSA. The CDR3 reads CASSPPDRASNQPQHF. In DNA, the CDR3 is TGTGCCAGCAGCCCCCCGGACAGGGCTAGCAATCAGCCCCAGCATTTT.

This chain links TRBV6-5 with TRBJ2-2, with D uncertain. Trimming took 8 bases from V and 6 from J, leaving 13 bases between them. The germline gives CDR1 MNHEY, CDR2 SVGAGI. CDR3 length: 13 amino acids. CDR3 residues: CASLSSGSGELFF. DNA of the CDR3: TGTGCCAGCCTGTCTAGTGGGTCCGGGGAGCTGTTTTTT.

The V call is TRBV18, the J call TRBJ1-5, with D unresolved. The V end was cut by 3 bases, the J end by 3 bases, with 24 bases between. Germline loops: CDR1 KGHSH, CDR2 LQKENI. The CDR3 consists of 19 residues. The CDR3 here is CASSPLARSPGDLNQPQHF. CDR3 bases: TGTGCCAGCTCACCCCTCGCCCGGTCCCCGGGAGACCTCAATCAGCCCCAGCATTTT. The full variable domain, rest sourced from reference TRBV18 and TRBJ1-5, is NAGVMQNPRHLVRRRGQEARLRCSPMKGHSHVYWYRQLPEEGLKFMVYLQKENIIDESGMPKERFSAEFPKEGPSILRIQQVVRGDSAAYFCASSPLARSPGDLNQPQHFGDGTRLSIL.

The chain links TRBV7-2 to TRBJ2-7; no clear D gene. V was trimmed by 3 bases and J by 0 bases, leaving 6 bases between them. CDR1 and CDR2 from the germline V gene are SGHTA and FQGNSA. This CDR3 comprises 13 residues. The DNA of the CDR3 is TGTGCCAGCAGCTTCGTGAGCTCCTACGAGCAGTACTTC. The encoded protein is CASSFVSSYEQYF.

This chain joins TRBV9 and TRBJ2-2, with 12 nucleotides matching TRBD1. V lost 5 bases, J lost 4 bases, and 12 bases stayed unmatched. Germline CDR1 is SGDLS and CDR2 is YYNGEE. The CDR3 totals 18 residues. The CDR3 spells CASSATGTGGVSTGELFF. The DNA for the CDR3 is TGTGCCAGCAGTGCGACCGGGACAGGGGGCGTTAGCACCGGGGAGCTGTTTTTT.

This sequence joins TRBV6-5 and TRBJ1-1; no clear D. The CDR3 has 14 residues. Germline CDR1 reads MNHEY; CDR2 reads SVGAGI. Trimming removed 4 bases from V and 3 bases from J, with 12 bases in between. The CDR3 DNA follows: TGTGCCAGCAGTTTGCGGGGTGCCTACACTGAAGCTTTCTTT. Encoded protein: CASSLRGAYTEAFF.

This clone was seen only once. The V call is TRBV7-3, the J call TRBJ2-7; no clear D gene. Trimming removed 1 base at V and 2 bases at J, with 12 bases between. The length of the CDR3 is 15 residues. Germline V gene lookup returns CDR1 SGHTA and CDR2 FQGTGA. The CDR3 loop is CASSLSSSKAYEQYF. The CDR3 DNA reads as TGTGCCAGCAGCTTAAGCTCTAGTAAGGCCTACGAGCAGTACTTC. The full variable domain, rest sourced from reference TRBV7-3 and TRBJ2-7, is GAGVSQTPSNKVTEKGKYVELRCDPISGHTALYWYRQSLGQGPEFLIYFQGTGAADDSGLPNDRFFAVRPEGSVSTLKIQRTERGDSAVYLCASSLSSSKAYEQYFGPGTRLTVT.

The chain employs TRBV6-1 and TRBJ2-7; D possibly corresponds to TRBD2 (6 bases). CDR3 length equals 15 residues. Germline-derived CDR1 and CDR2 are MNHNS and SASEGT. Trimming stripped 4 bases from V and 5 bases from J, with 18 bases between. The CDR3 protein is CASSGRPVLADEQYF. CDR3 nucleotides: TGTGCCAGCAGTGGCCGACCCGTACTAGCTGACGAGCAGTACTTC.

This clone was detected once. The chain couples TRBV27 to TRBJ1-4; 8 nucleotides align to TRBD1. CDR3 length: 15 residues. With 6 bases clipped from V and 8 bases from J, the junction kept 11 bases outside the gene matches. CDR1 and CDR2 from the germline V gene are MNHEY and SMNVEV (reference sequence). Here the CDR3 reads CASSPRGPRNEKLFF. The CDR3 DNA sequence: TGTGCCAGCAGCCCCAGGGGGCCTCGTAACGAAAAACTGTTTTTT.

J is TRBJ2-7 and V is TRBV11-3; TRBD1 is a possible D gene (6 bases). Per the germline V gene, CDR1 is SGHNT and CDR2 is YENEEA. The V and J ends lost 1 base and 3 bases respectively, with 13 bases between them. The CDR3 is made up of 15 amino acids. Written as DNA, the CDR3 is TGTGCCAGCAGCTTAGTCTCAGGGGCCAACTACGAGCAGTACTTC. Its translation is CASSLVSGANYEQYF.

The chain carries TRBV7-3 and TRBJ2-3; D not certain. CDR1 is SGHTA, CDR2 FQGTGA, per germline. V was pared by 5 bases and J by 10 bases, with 22 bases between. The CDR3 is 15 amino acids. CDR3 bases: TGTGCCAGCAGCCCCTCCCGGTCTGCTCCCATACCGCAGTATTTT. Its translation is CASSPSRSAPIPQYF.

The chain links TRBV21-1 to TRBJ2-5; the D call TRBD1 from the table was never checked on the DNA. TRBV21-1 counts as a pseudogene. The CDR3 has 15 residues. For the CDR3, the DNA is TGTGCCAGCAGCAATATTGGGGGCCAGGAAGAGACCCAGTACTTC. As protein: CASSNIGGQEETQYF.

The V gene is TRBV18, the J gene TRBJ2-7; possible D gene TRBD2, 5 bases. Germline V gives CDR1 KGHSH, CDR2 LQKENI. V shed 2 bases and J shed 3 bases, with 11 bases lying between them. The CDR3 runs 14 residues. DNA for the CDR3: TGTGCCAGCTCACCAACGGGGATGGACTACGAGCAGTACTTC. This sequence encodes CASSPTGMDYEQYF. The variable domain in full, completed from reference TRBV18 and TRBJ2-7, reads NAGVMQNPRHLVRRRGQEARLRCSPMKGHSHVYWYRQLPEEGLKFMVYLQKENIIDESGMPKERFSAEFPKEGPSILRIQQVVRGDSAAYFCASSPTGMDYEQYFGPGTRLTVT.

The CDR3 DNA reads as TGTGCCAGTAGCCGAGGACAGGGAAGAGAAGCTTTCTTT. As protein: CASSRGQGREAFF. The chain links TRBV19 to TRBJ1-1; TRBD1 aligns across 8 bases. This CDR3 has 13 amino acids. J was trimmed by 8 bases and V by 6 bases; bases with no gene match: 8. Germline CDR1 LNHDA, CDR2 SQIVND (reference sequence).

As to this clone: Compared with germline, one end of the junction differs, possibly owing to a read error. CDR3 nucleotides: TGCAGCGTTGAAGATCTGGGGGCCACCTCCTTC. Translating it yields CSVEDLGATSF. This rearrangement joins TRBV29-1 to TRBJ2-7; the D gene is possibly TRBD1 (6 bases). This CDR3 has 11 amino acids. Germline loops: CDR1 SQVTM, CDR2 ANQGSEA.

This sequence joins TRBV29-1 and TRBJ2-2; D is possibly TRBD2 (6 bases). This CDR3 is built from 15 residues. CDR1 SQVTM and CDR2 ANQGSEA come from the germline V gene. Trimming left V 0 bases short and J 4 bases short, with 12 bases between. The CDR3: CSVEETRGPTGELFF. The CDR3 nucleotides read TGCAGCGTTGAAGAGACTAGGGGCCCCACCGGGGAGCTGTTTTTT.

The chain joins TRBV7-8 to TRBJ2-7; no definite D call. Germline CDR1 reads SGHVS; CDR2 reads FQNEAQ. Trimming shortened V by 2 bases and J by 1 base, and 9 bases separated the two germline ends. The CDR3 loop spans 14 amino acids. The DNA of the CDR3 is TGTGCCAGCAGCTTAAACCCGAGGTCCTACGAGCAGTACTTC. It yields the protein CASSLNPRSYEQYF. The complete variable domain, with remaining parts taken from reference TRBV7-8 and TRBJ2-7, reads GAGVSQSPRYKVAKRGQDVALRCDPISGHVSLFWYQQALGQGPEFLTYFQNEAQLDKSGLPSDRFFAERPEGSVSTLKIQRTQQEDSAVYLCASSLNPRSYEQYFGPGTRLTVT.

The chain combines TRBV7-2 with TRBJ1-1; D call uncertain. CDR3 length: 13 residues. V was cut by 4 bases and J by 6 bases, with 12 bases left in between. CDR1 is SGHTA, CDR2 FQGNSA, per germline. CDR3 amino acids: CASSSTGWAEAFF. CDR3 in DNA: TGTGCCAGCAGCTCAACCGGGTGGGCTGAAGCTTTCTTT. Based on the CDR3 plus reference TRBV7-2 and TRBJ1-1, the full variable domain is GAGVSQSPSNKVTEKGKDVELRCDPISGHTALYWYRQSLGQGLEFLIYFQGNSAPDKSGLPSDRFSAERTGGSVSTLTIQRTQQEDSAVYLCASSSTGWAEAFFGQGTRLTVV.

V usage is TRBV10-3 and J usage is TRBJ2-3, with 7 nucleotides matching TRBD2. Germline V lookup: CDR1 ENHRY, CDR2 SYGVKD. This CDR3 has 14 residues. V dropped 7 bases and J dropped 0; count of bases not matched to a gene: 4. The CDR3 protein is CAITREPSTDTQYF. CDR3 sequence (DNA): TGTGCCATCACGCGGGAGCCTAGCACAGATACGCAGTATTTT.

The DNA of the CDR3 is TGTGCCAGCAGCTTAGAAGCGGAGAGCTCCTACGAGCAGTACTTC. Protein: CASSLEAESSYEQYF. The chain is built from TRBV11-2 and TRBJ2-7, with TRBD2 as a possible D gene (5 bases). The CDR3 is 15 residues long. Germline lookup yields CDR1 SGHAT and CDR2 FQNNGV. Trimming cost V 0 bases and J 0 bases, with 9 bases left between them.

This clone was recorded only once. V gene TRBV6-1 combines with J gene TRBJ1-4; 11 bases agree with TRBD1. Germline CDR1 and CDR2: MNHNS and SASEGT. The CDR3 has 17 residues. V shed 3 bases and J 8 bases; nucleotides not matched to a gene: 11. The CDR3 is CASSDKGTGTGGEKLFF. The CDR3 DNA follows: TGTGCCAGCAGTGATAAGGGCACCGGGACAGGGGGGGAAAAACTGTTTTTT.

The chain couples TRBV5-6 to TRBJ2-1, with D maybe TRBD2 (7 bases). This CDR3 is 17 amino acids long. Trimming left V 5 bases short and J 9 bases short, with 27 bases between. Germline loops: CDR1 SGHDT, CDR2 YYEEEE. The CDR3 protein is CASSKTGRTAGFAEQFF. DNA of the CDR3: TGTGCCAGCAGTAAGACGGGGAGGACAGCGGGATTCGCTGAGCAGTTCTTC.

The gene calls are TRBV27 and TRBJ2-7, with 12 bases identical to TRBD2. Germline trimming cut 3 bases from V and 0 bases from J; bases unmatched to any gene: 6. CDR3 length equals 17 residues. Germline CDR1 reads MNHEY; CDR2 reads SMNVEV (reference sequence). CDR3 bases: TGTGCCAGCAGTTTTAAGCGGACTAGCGGGACCTCCTACGAGCAGTACTTC. This encodes CASSFKRTSGTSYEQYF.

This sequence joins TRBV4-2 and TRBJ2-5, with TRBD2 identical over 8 bases. CDR3 length: 17 residues. Germline V CDR1 and CDR2: LGHNA, YNFKEQ. With 4 bases clipped from V and 0 bases from J, the junction kept 10 bases outside the gene matches. CDR3 amino acids: CASSLSTASGYQETQYF. The CDR3 coding sequence is TGTGCCAGCAGCCTCTCGACGGCTAGCGGGTACCAAGAGACCCAGTACTTC.